This T cell receptor beta chain comes out of a study of T-cell memory formation after mild COVID-19 (dated by TCRdb to the early 2020s). Looking at the study overall: TCR sequence clusters from the two donors were largely donor specific. In two donors, T-cell clones that expanded and contracted after mild COVID-19 were followed by sequencing TCRalpha and TCRbeta repertoires longitudinally. Two young, previously healthy adult volunteers, one female and one male, were included in the cohort.

What the work shows at the level of the full study, not this receptor alone: Only two mild cases were covered in the study, and larger cohorts including severe cases with pre-infection samples were considered necessary. Contracting CD4+ clones turned up mainly in the CM and EM memory subsets, whereas EMRA was where CD8+ clones were enriched. Clones contracting from day 15 to 85 had balanced CD4/CD8 phenotypes, while a second wave expanding from day 15 to 37 was biased towards CD4+. Some responding clones were detected in pre-infection memory, suggesting pre-existing cross-reactive memory T cells joined the SARS-CoV-2 response. The second-wave clones that peaked on day 37 were not confirmed to be SARS-CoV-2 specific.

PBMCs were isolated by Ficoll-Paque density gradient centrifugation. Sequencing was performed on an Illumina NovaSeq 6000. Using 5'RACE with constant-segment primers, TCRalpha and TCRbeta cDNA libraries were constructed, with sample barcodes and unique molecular identifiers added in the process. RNA was extracted from every sample with Trizol reagent. Libraries were amplified in two PCR steps, with a second sample barcode and Illumina TruSeq adapters added in the second step. The libraries were sequenced on an Illumina NovaSeq using 2 x 150 bp paired-end reads. Processing in the source paper ran as follows. The reads were demultiplexed and collapsed into UMI-guided consensus sequences using migec v1.2.7. Using mixcr v2.1.11, the UMI consensuses were aligned to TRA and TRB V and J templates and assembled into clonotypes. Clonotypes were classified as expanded or contracted when called significant by both edgeR and NoisET, with noise models trained on biological replicates. For edgeR calls, a false discovery rate-adjusted p below 0.01 and a log2 fold-change threshold of 1 were applied. PCA with hierarchical clustering of max-normalized trajectories of the 1000 most abundant clonotypes was used as exploratory dynamics analysis. Each responding clone was given a CD4 or CD8 phenotype based on the CD4+ and CD8+ repertoires, which had been sequenced separately. TCRdb trimmed the raw reads at Q25, called clones with MiXCR and kept productive beta chains. CDR3 protein duplicates are merged, each entry listing the most common genes and DNA. TCRdb's processing, not the authors' own work, is the source of the V and J calls. The sample records over 120,000 distinct CDR3 sequences, 6% of which are singletons. The ten largest clones take up about 1.9% of the sample.

A word on this clonotype: Its antigen is unknown. This may come from a read error, since a much larger clone is one base off.

The TCR comes from an adult woman who had mild COVID-19 (a few samples of this study predate the infection). The sample titles of this study are shuffled in the database, so cell type and time point are left out; the donor was told from shared clones. The source material was PBMCs or a T cell subset sorted from them (not recorded which).

In nucleotide form, the sequence is TGCAGTGACCTCAAGGCGCACGAGCAGTACTTC. Translation gives CSDLKAHEQYF. This chain joins TRBV20-1 to TRBJ2-7; no D gene call is confident. From the cysteine through the phenylalanine, the CDR3 covers 11 amino acids. The retained sequence is limited to the CDR3, 33 bases, with the frame set at the first base. Trimming removed 7 bases from V and 5 bases from J, leaving 12 bases between the germline ends. Reading the germline V gene (reference sequence) gives CDR1 DFQATT and CDR2 SNEGSKA.